What follows describes a single T cell receptor (beta chain). The sample is drawn from a study of blood T cell repertoires in COVID-19. Overall study: The analysed material was cDNA or gDNA that came from T cells, B-cell-depleted T cells, or PBMCs.

Looked up from germline, CDR1 is SNHLY and CDR2 is FYNNEI. Trimming shortened V by 11 bases and J by 7 bases, and 23 bases separated the two germline ends. This CDR3 has 14 residues. The Seattle patients joined while their infection was active and were tracked longitudinally afterward. Using immunoSEQ multiplex PCR, the repertoire was profiled, and TCRdb retains in-frame clones only, with some absent. There are a few hundred thousand clones in the sample; 75% to 95% occur only once, and 6.8% lies in the top ten. This TCR derives from a woman aged 30 to 39 with COVID-19, enrolled during active disease. Sequencing used peripheral blood. The rearrangement joins TRBV2 to TRBJ2-5, with TRBD2 as a possible D gene (7 bases). CDR3 loop: CARCARGPGGTQYF. CDR3 in DNA: TGTGCCCGCTGTGCGCGGGGGCCGGGGGGGACCCAGTACTTC.